A selection of T cell receptor beta chains follows, all from one sample in a study of cytomegalovirus exposure and HLA in healthy donors. Generated by immunoSEQ multiplex PCR, the TCRdb table keeps only in-frame clones and is missing some. Of around 260,000 clones listed, about 90% are singletons. Sequencing was carried out using PBMCs. Every receptor here comes from a woman aged 25 to 39 in good health and CMV-seronegative. Each CDR3 is given with its conserved first and last residue. A D gene is named only where the DNA matches it firmly. Where a row states a size, it is once, few, many or the class of an expanded clone; other rows omit it.

D gene,J gene,V gene,clone size,CDR3 DNA,CDR3 protein
TRBD1,TRBJ1-1,TRBV7-6,-,TGTGCCAGCAGCCCCTACGACAGGGGGAACACTGAAGCTTTCTTT,CASSPYDRGNTEAFF
-,TRBJ2-7,TRBV16,-,TGTGCCAGCCAAGACAGCCAATCGATGATGCGACAGTCCTACGAGCAGTACTTC,CASQDSQSMMRQSYEQYF
TRBD2,TRBJ2-7,TRBV6-5,-,TGTGCCAGCAGTCTCGGGGGGGAGGGGTACGAGCAGTACTTC,CASSLGGEGYEQYF
-,TRBJ2-7,TRBV7-2,-,TGTGCCAGCAGCTTACGCGTAGGTATATCCTACGAGCAGTACTTC,CASSLRVGISYEQYF
-,TRBJ1-4,TRBV28,-,TGTGCCAGCAGTTTACATTTAGGGAAGGCTAATGAAAAACTGTTTTTT,CASSLHLGKANEKLFF
-,TRBJ1-5,TRBV28,-,TGTGCCAGCTCCCCCTCGCAGCCCCAGCATTTT,CASSPSQPQHF
TRBD2,TRBJ2-7,TRBV28,-,TGTGCCAGCGGATTAGGGGAAGCGGGAGGGACGTACGAGCAGTACTTC,CASGLGEAGGTYEQYF
TRBD2,TRBJ2-7,TRBV7-8,-,TGTGCCAGCAGCCGAGGGACTAGCGGGAACTACGAGCAGTACTTC,CASSRGTSGNYEQYF
TRBD2,TRBJ2-2,TRBV27,-,TGTGCCAGCAGTTTAGCGGGAGGGCCAGACGGGGAGCTGTTTTTT,CASSLAGGPDGELFF
-,TRBJ2-7,TRBV9,-,TGTGCCAGCAGCGTCGGGGGAAACTCCTACGAGCAGTACTTC,CASSVGGNSYEQYF
-,TRBJ1-1,TRBV29-1,-,TGCAGCGTTGAAGATCTTGGGAACACTGAAGCTTTCTTT,CSVEDLGNTEAFF
-,TRBJ1-1,TRBV23-1,-,TGCGCCAGCAGTCACCCCAGATATACTGCTGGGTACACTGAAGCTTTCTTT,CASSHPRYTAGYTEAFF
-,TRBJ2-7,TRBV6-5,-,TGTGCCAGCAGGACCATGGGCGAGCAGTACTTC,CASRTMGEQYF
-,TRBJ2-7,TRBV10-3,-,TGTGCCACCGGACAGCCTAGCTCCTACGAGCAGTACTTC,CATGQPSSYEQYF
-,TRBJ2-1,TRBV2,-,TGTGCCAGCAGTGAAAAATCCCCCACCTCCGGGTCCTACAATGAGCAGTTCTTC,CASSEKSPTSGSYNEQFF
TRBD2,TRBJ2-3,TRBV5-4,-,TGTGCCAGCAGCACGCGGTCAAGCGGGAGGGTGGCAGATACGCAGTATTTT,CASSTRSSGRVADTQYF
TRBD1,TRBJ2-7,TRBV13,-,TGTGCCAGCAGTTGGGGACAGTCTTACGAGCAGTACTTC,CASSWGQSYEQYF
TRBD2,TRBJ2-2,TRBV7-9,-,TGTGCCAGCGGAAGGACTAGCGGGACACAGGGGACCGGGGAGCTGTTTTTT,CASGRTSGTQGTGELFF
TRBD1,TRBJ2-5,TRBV18,-,TGTGCCAGCTCACACGCAGACAGGGGACCCCAAGAGACCCAGTACTTC,CASSHADRGPQETQYF
TRBD2,TRBJ2-3,TRBV7-2,-,TGTGCCAGCAGCTTAGCCCGGACTAGCGGGAGTGCAGATACGCAGTATTTT,CASSLARTSGSADTQYF
TRBD2,TRBJ2-5,TRBV29-1,-,TGCAGCGTTGAAAGGGGAGGGGAGACCCAGTACTTC,CSVERGGETQYF
TRBD1,TRBJ1-2,TRBV7-9,-,TGTGCCAGCAGCCTGGGACAGGGGGAGGATTACTATGGCTACACCTTC,CASSLGQGEDYYGYTF
-,TRBJ2-1,TRBV4-3,-,TGCGCCAGCAGCCAAGATCTGGGAAGGGACAACAATGAGCAGTTCTTC,CASSQDLGRDNNEQFF
-,TRBJ1-5,TRBV30,-,TGTGCCTGGAGCGAGGGTTCTGATCAGCCCCAGCATTTT,CAWSEGSDQPQHF
-,TRBJ2-5,TRBV11-2,-,TGTGCCAGCAGGCCCGGGCGGGGACGGCCCGGGGAAGAGACCCAGTACTTC,CASRPGRGRPGEETQYF
-,TRBJ2-7,TRBV21-1,-,TGTGCCAGCAAATCGGTTTTTTGGGGACAGAGCTACGAGCAGTACTTC,CASKSVFWGQSYEQYF
-,TRBJ1-3,TRBV7-8,once,TGTGCCAGCAGCTTAGCTCCTACTGGAAACACCATATATTTT,CASSLAPTGNTIYF
TRBD2,TRBJ2-1,TRBV5-1,-,TGCGCCAGCAGCCTCCAAGGACTAGCGGGCTACAATGAGCAGTTCTTC,CASSLQGLAGYNEQFF
TRBD2,TRBJ2-1,TRBV5-4,-,TGTGCCAGCAGCTTGGGACTAGCGGGAGGGTATGAGCAGTTCTTC,CASSLGLAGGYEQFF
-,TRBJ1-5,TRBV7-9,-,TGTGCCAGCAGCCAGGGAGGGGCCGGGCAGCCCCAGCATTTT,CASSQGGAGQPQHF
TRBD2,TRBJ2-7,TRBV28,-,TGTGCCAGCACCCCTCAGGCTAGCGGTACCTACGAGCAGTACTTC,CASTPQASGTYEQYF
-,TRBJ2-5,TRBV6-5,-,TGTGCCAGCAGTTACGGTGTGGGGGGCGCAGGGGAGACCCAGTACTTC,CASSYGVGGAGETQYF
TRBD2,TRBJ2-7,TRBV6-1,-,TGTGCCAGCAGTGAAGCGCGGGGGGGCGGAAATACCTACGAGCAGTACTTC,CASSEARGGGNTYEQYF
-,TRBJ2-5,TRBV19,-,TGTGCCAGTAGTATGGGGGAAGAGACCCAGTACTTC,CASSMGEETQYF
TRBD2,TRBJ2-7,TRBV28,-,TGTGCCAGTCGGGACGGGGGGTGGGAGCAGTACTTC,CASRDGGWEQYF
TRBD1,TRBJ1-5,TRBV5-5,-,TGTGCCAGCAGCAGCCTGACAGGGGCCTCGCAGCCCCAGCATTTT,CASSSLTGASQPQHF
TRBD1,TRBJ2-3,TRBV25-1,-,TGTGCCAGCAGTGACCAGACAGGGCCCTACACAGATACGCAGTATTTT,CASSDQTGPYTDTQYF
-,TRBJ1-5,TRBV28,once,TGTGCCAGCAGTACCTCTAACAGGGACAATCAGCCCCAGCATTTT,CASSTSNRDNQPQHF
TRBD2,TRBJ2-1,TRBV28,-,TGTGCCAGCAGTATTAGCGGGAGCTATAATGAGCAGTTCTTC,CASSISGSYNEQFF
-,TRBJ1-5,TRBV19,-,TGTGCCAGTAGTAGGGGGGGCAGCAATCAGCCCCAGCATTTT,CASSRGGSNQPQHF
TRBD1,TRBJ2-5,TRBV5-1,once,TGCGCCAGCAGCCCCGGGACAGCGGAAGAGACCCAGTACTTC,CASSPGTAEETQYF
TRBD2,TRBJ2-1,TRBV10-3,-,TGTGCCACCCGTCCGGGACTAGCGGGAGAACAGCAGTTCTTC,CATRPGLAGEQQFF
-,TRBJ1-2,TRBV29-1,once,TGCAGCGTTGATGCACAGGCGACTAGGTACTATGGCTACACCTTC,CSVDAQATRYYGYTF
-,TRBJ2-2,TRBV4-3,-,TGCGCCAGCAGCCAAGATTTGGCGGGGTTCGGGGAGCTGTTTTTT,CASSQDLAGFGELFF
-,TRBJ2-7,TRBV28,-,TGTGCCAGCAGTTTATGGCGGGTCGAGCAGTACTTC,CASSLWRVEQYF
TRBD2,TRBJ2-5,TRBV5-4,-,TGTGCCAGCAGCTTGGGCGGGAGGTGGGAGACCCAGTACTTC,CASSLGGRWETQYF
TRBD1,TRBJ1-1,TRBV4-2,-,TGTGCCAGCAGCCAAAGTCCAGGGGGCCTCGGGGCTGAAGCTTTCTTT,CASSQSPGGLGAEAFF
TRBD2,TRBJ2-2,TRBV7-3,-,TGTGCCAGCAGCCAAACACCCCCGGGCGGGAGCTGGACCGGGGAGCTGTTTTTT,CASSQTPPGGSWTGELFF
-,TRBJ2-7,TRBV4-2,-,TGTGCCAGCAGCCAAGACCGGGGAAGCTCCTACGAGCAGTACTTC,CASSQDRGSSYEQYF
TRBD2,TRBJ2-5,TRBV14,-,TGTGCCAGCAGCCAGGGACTAGTACAAGAGACCCAGTACTTC,CASSQGLVQETQYF